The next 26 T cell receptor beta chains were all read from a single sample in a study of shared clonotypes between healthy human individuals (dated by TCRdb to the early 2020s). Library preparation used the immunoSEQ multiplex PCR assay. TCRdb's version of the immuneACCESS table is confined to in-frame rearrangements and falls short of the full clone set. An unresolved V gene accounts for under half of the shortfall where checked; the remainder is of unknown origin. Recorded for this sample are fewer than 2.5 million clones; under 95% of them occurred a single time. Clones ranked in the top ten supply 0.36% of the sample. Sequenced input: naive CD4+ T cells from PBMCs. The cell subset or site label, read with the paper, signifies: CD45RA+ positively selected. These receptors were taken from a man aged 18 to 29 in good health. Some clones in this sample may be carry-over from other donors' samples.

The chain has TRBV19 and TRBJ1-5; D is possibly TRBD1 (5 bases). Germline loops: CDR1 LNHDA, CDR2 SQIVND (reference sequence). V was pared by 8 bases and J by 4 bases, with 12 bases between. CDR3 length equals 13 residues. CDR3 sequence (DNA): TGTGCCAGTGCCCAGGGTTGGAATCAGCCCCAGCATTTT. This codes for CASAQGWNQPQHF.

The CDR3 sequence: CASSQVRLDRGTYEQYF. Here the CDR3 DNA reads TGCGCCAGCAGCCAAGTACGACTTGACAGGGGGACCTACGAGCAGTACTTC. The genes are TRBV4-3 and TRBJ2-5; 9 nucleotides align to TRBD1. The DNA end favors TRBJ2-7, so the J call may be wrong. The CDR3 contains 17 residues. Germline V gene data show CDR1 as LGHNA and CDR2 as YSLEER.

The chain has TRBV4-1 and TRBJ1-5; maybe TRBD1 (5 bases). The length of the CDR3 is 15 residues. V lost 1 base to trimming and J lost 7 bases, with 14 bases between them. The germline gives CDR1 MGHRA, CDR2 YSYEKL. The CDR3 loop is CASSQGGQGGQPQHF. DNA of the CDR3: TGCGCCAGCAGCCAAGGAGGTCAGGGAGGCCAGCCCCAGCATTTT.

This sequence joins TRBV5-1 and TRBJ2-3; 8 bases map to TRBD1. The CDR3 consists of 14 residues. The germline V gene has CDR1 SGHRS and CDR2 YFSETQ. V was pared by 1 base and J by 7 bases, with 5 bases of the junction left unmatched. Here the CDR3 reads CASSLTQGAHTQYF. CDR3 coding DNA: TGCGCCAGCAGCTTGACCCAGGGGGCTCATACGCAGTATTTT.

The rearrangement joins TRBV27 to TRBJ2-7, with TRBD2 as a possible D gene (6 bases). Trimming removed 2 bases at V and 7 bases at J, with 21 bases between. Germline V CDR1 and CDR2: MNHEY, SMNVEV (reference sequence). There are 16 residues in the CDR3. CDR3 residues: CASSLLRVRGLREQYF. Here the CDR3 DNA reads TGTGCCAGCAGTTTACTACGAGTGAGGGGACTGAGGGAGCAGTACTTC.

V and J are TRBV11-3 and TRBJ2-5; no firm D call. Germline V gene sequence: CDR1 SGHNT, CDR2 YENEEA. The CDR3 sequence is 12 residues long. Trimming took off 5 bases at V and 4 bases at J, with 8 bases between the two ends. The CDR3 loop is CASSVKGETQYF. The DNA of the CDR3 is TGTGCCAGCAGCGTAAAAGGAGAGACCCAGTACTTC.

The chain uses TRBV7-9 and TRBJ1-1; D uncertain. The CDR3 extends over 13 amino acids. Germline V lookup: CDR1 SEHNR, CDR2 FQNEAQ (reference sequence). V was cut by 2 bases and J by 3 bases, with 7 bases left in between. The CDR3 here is CASSLQSDTEAFF. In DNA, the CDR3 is TGTGCCAGCAGCTTACAGTCAGACACTGAAGCTTTCTTT.

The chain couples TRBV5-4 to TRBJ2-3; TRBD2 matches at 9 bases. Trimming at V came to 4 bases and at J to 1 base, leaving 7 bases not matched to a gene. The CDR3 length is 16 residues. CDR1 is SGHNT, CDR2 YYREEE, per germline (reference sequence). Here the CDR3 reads CASSIKLAGGTDTQYF. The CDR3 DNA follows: TGTGCCAGCAGCATAAAACTAGCGGGTGGCACAGATACGCAGTATTTT.

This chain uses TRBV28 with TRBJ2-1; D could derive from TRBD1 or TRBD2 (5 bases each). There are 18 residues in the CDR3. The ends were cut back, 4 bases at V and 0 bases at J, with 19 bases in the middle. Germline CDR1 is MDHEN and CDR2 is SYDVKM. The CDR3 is CASSSPFPGPSSYNEQFF. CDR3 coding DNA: TGTGCCAGCAGTTCTCCATTTCCGGGGCCTAGCTCCTACAATGAGCAGTTCTTC.

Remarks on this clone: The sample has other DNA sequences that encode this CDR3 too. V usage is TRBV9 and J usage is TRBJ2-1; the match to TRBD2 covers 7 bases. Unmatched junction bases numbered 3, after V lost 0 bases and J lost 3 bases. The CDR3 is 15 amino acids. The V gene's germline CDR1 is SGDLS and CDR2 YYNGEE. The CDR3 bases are TGTGCCAGCAGCGTAGGTGGGAGGGGCTACAATGAGCAGTTCTTC. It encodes CASSVGGRGYNEQFF.

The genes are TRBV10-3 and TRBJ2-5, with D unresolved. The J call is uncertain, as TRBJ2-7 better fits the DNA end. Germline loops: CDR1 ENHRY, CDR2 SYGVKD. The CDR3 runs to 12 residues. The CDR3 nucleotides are TGTGCCATCAGTGCACAGAGCTACGAGCAGTACTTC. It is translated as CAISAQSYEQYF.

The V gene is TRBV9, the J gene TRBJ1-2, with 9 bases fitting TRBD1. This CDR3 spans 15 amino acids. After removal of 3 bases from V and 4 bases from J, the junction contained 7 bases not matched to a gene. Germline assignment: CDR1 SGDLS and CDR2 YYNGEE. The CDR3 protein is CASSAPQGQGYGYTF. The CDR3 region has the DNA TGTGCCAGCAGCGCCCCACAGGGACAGGGCTATGGCTACACCTTC.

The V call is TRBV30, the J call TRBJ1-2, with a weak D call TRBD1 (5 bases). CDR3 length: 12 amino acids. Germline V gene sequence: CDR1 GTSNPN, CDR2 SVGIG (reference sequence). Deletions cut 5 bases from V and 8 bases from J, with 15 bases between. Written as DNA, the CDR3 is TGTGCCTGGCTTCAGGGTATTGTCGGCTACACCTTC. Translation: CAWLQGIVGYTF.

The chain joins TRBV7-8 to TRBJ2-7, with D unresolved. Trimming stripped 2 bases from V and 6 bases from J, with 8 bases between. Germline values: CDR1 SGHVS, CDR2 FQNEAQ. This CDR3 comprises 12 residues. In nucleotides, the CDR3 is TGTGCCAGCAGCTTAAAAGGATTCGAGCAGTACTTC. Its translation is CASSLKGFEQYF.

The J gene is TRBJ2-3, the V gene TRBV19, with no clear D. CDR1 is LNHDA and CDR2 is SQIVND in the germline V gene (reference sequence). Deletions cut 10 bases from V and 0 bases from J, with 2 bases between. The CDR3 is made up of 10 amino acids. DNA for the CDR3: TGTGCCACCAGCACAGATACGCAGTATTTT. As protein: CATSTDTQYF.

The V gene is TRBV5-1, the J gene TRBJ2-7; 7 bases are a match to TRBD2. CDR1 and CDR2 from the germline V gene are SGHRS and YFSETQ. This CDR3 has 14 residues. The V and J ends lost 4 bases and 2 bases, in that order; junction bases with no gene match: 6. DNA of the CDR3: TGCGCCAGCAGCCTAGGGGACTACGCCTACGAGCAGTACTTC. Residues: CASSLGDYAYEQYF. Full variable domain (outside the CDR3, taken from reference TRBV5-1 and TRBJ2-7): KAGVTQTPRYLIKTRGQQVTLSCSPISGHRSVSWYQQTPGQGLQFLFEYFSETQRNKGNFPGRFSGRQFSNSRSEMNVSTLELGDSALYLCASSLGDYAYEQYFGPGTRLTVT.

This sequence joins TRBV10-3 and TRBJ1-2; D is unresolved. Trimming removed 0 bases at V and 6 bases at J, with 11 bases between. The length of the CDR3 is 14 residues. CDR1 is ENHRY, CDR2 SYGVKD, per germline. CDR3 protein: CAISESSGENGYTF. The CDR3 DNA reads TGTGCCATCAGTGAGTCAAGCGGGGAGAATGGCTACACCTTC.

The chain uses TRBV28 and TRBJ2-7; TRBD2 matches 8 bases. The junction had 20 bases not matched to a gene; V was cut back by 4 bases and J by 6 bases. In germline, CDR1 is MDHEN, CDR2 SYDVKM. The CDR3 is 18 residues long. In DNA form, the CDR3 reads TGTGCCAGCAGTTCTCCTCCGTGGGTAGCGGGACCCCGTGGCGAGCAGTACTTC. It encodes CASSSPPWVAGPRGEQYF.

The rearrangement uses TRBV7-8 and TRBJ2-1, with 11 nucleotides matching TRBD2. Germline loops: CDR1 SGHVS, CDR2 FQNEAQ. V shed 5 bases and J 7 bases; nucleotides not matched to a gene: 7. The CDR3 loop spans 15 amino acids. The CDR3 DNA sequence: TGTGCCAGCAGCCCGGGACTAGCGGCCCTAAATGAGCAGTTCTTC. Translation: CASSPGLAALNEQFF.

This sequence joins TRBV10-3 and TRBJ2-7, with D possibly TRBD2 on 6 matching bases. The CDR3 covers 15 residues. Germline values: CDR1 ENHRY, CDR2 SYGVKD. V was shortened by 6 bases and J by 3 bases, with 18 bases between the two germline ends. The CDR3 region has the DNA TGTGCCATCAGAATTAGAACCGGGGGTGGCTACGAGCAGTACTTC. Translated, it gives CAIRIRTGGGYEQYF.

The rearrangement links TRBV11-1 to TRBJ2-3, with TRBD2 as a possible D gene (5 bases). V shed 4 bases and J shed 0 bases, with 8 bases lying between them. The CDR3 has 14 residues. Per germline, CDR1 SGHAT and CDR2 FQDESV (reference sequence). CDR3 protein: CASSSRGSTDTQYF. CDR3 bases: TGTGCCAGCAGCTCACGGGGTAGCACAGATACGCAGTATTTT.

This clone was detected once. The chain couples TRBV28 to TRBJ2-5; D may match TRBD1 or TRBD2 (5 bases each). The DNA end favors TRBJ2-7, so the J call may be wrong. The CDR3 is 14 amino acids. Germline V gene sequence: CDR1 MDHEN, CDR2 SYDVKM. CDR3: CASSSTRGVSEQYF. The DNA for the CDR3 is TGTGCCAGCAGTTCCACGAGGGGAGTAAGCGAGCAGTACTTC.

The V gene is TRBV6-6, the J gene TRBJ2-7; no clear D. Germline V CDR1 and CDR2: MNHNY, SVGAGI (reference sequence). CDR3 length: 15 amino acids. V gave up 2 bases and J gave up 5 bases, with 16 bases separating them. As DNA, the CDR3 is TGTGCCAGCAGTTACCCGAATGACAAGCGCCACGAGCAGTACTTC. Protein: CASSYPNDKRHEQYF.

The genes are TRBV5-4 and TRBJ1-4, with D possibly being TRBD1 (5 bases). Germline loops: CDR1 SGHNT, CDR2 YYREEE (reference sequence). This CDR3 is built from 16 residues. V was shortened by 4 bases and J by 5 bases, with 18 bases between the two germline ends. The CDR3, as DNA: TGTGCCAGCAGCCCGGCCCAGGGACGGAGCAATGAAAAACTGTTTTTT. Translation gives CASSPAQGRSNEKLFF.

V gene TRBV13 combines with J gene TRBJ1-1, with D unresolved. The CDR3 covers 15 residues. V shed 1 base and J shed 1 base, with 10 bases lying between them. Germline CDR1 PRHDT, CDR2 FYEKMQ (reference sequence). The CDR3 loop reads CASSLAQVPNTEAFF. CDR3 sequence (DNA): TGTGCCAGCAGCTTAGCCCAGGTCCCGAACACTGAAGCTTTCTTT.

CDR3 bases: TGTGCCAGCAGTGATAGACGGCAGAACACTGAAGCTTTCTTT. It specifies CASSDRRQNTEAFF. The chain combines TRBV2 with TRBJ1-1; D gene unclear. The CDR3 covers 14 residues. V lost 3 bases, J lost 1 base, and 9 bases lay in between. Germline V gene sequence: CDR1 SNHLY, CDR2 FYNNEI.